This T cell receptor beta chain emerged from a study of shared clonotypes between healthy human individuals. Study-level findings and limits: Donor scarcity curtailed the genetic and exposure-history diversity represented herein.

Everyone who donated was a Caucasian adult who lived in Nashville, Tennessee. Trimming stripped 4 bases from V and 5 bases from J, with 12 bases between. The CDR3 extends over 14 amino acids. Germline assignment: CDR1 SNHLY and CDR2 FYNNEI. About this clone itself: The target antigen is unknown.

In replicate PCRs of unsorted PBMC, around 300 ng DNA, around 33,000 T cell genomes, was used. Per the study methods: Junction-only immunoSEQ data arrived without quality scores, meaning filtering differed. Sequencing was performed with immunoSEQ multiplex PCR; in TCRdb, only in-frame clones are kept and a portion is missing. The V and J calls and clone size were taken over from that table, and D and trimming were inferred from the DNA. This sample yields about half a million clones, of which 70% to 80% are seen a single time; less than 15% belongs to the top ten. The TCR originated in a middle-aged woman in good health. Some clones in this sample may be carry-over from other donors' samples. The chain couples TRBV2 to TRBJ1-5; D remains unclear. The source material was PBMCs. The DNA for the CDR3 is TGTGCCAGCAGTGGGCAGGTTCTCTATCAGCCCCAGCATTTT. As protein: CASSGQVLYQPQHF.